This is a list of T cell receptor beta chains from one sample in a study of blood T cell repertoires in COVID-19. Method: immunoSEQ multiplex PCR; TCRdb's copy keeps in-frame clones and lacks some. This sample carries about 130,000 clones, approximately 84% of them seen once, and the ten largest clones take 12%. Material: peripheral blood. These receptors were taken from a woman aged 60 to 75 with acute or convalescent COVID-19. Both conserved end residues are part of each CDR3. The D gene is left open where the match is weak. Clone size is given for some rows only: seen once, a few or many times, or a class if the clone is expanded.

NA	TRBV2	TRBD1	TRBJ1-2	TGTGCCAGCAGTGAGGACAGGGAGGTCCGCTATGGCTACACCTTC	CASSEDREVRYGYTF
NA	TRBV9	NA	TRBJ2-3	TGTGCCAGCAGCGTAAAGGGGTTGACAGATACGCAGTATTTT	CASSVKGLTDTQYF
NA	TRBV5-6	NA	TRBJ1-4	TGTGCCCAGACCCCTTGGGGGGGAAAGGTCGCAACTAATGAAAAACTGTTTTTT	CAQTPWGGKVATNEKLFF
NA	TRBV7-9	TRBD2	TRBJ2-3	TGTGCCAGCACCCCGATCAGCGGGGGTTTCACAGATACGCAGTATTTT	CASTPISGGFTDTQYF
NA	TRBV11-2	TRBD1	TRBJ2-7	TGTGCCAGCAGATGGGGGAGAACAGGGGGTGTCTACGAGCAGTACTTC	CASRWGRTGGVYEQYF
NA	TRBV19	NA	TRBJ1-2	TGTGCCAGTAGTCCCAGGGGAGCCTATGGCTACACCTTC	CASSPRGAYGYTF
few	TRBV24-1	NA	TRBJ2-3	TGTGCCACCAGTGATTTGAAGGGGGGGGAGAGGACGCAGTATTTT	CATSDLKGGERTQYF
few	TRBV5-1	NA	TRBJ1-3	TGCGCCAGCGCCTCCGAGGGAAACACCATATATTTT	CASASEGNTIYF
once	TRBV5-1	NA	TRBJ1-5	TGCGCCAGCAGCTTGGCCCCGGACAGCAATAGCAATCAGCCCCAGCATTTT	CASSLAPDSNSNQPQHF
NA	TRBV19	TRBD2	TRBJ2-3	TGTGCCAGTAGCGAGCGGGGGGCTTTTCAAAGCACAGATACGCAGTATTTT	CASSERGAFQSTDTQYF
NA	TRBV11-2	TRBD2	TRBJ2-1	TGTGCCAGCGTCACTAGCGGGGGGGCGGCCTCCTACAATGAGCAGTTCTTC	CASVTSGGAASYNEQFF